Listed below are T cell receptor beta chains from one sample, sequenced in a study of cytomegalovirus exposure and HLA in healthy donors. The method was immunoSEQ multiplex PCR; TCRdb's version includes in-frame clones alone and lacks a portion of them. The sample has around 140,000 clones; around 77% are singletons. The specimen was PBMCs. The receptors were gathered from a woman aged 55 to 70 in good health and CMV-seronegative. CDR3s include the opening cysteine and the closing phenylalanine or tryptophan. The D gene is left open where the match is weak. Expanded clones get a size class; other rows say once, few or many, or leave the size out.

size,D,V,J,CDR3,DNA
-,-,TRBV28,TRBJ2-7,CASRPDRSSYEQYF,TGTGCCAGCAGACCAGACAGGAGCTCCTACGAGCAGTACTTC
few,TRBD1,TRBV10-3,TRBJ2-1,CAISEHTGDSYNEQFF,TGTGCCATCAGTGAACACACAGGGGACTCCTACAATGAGCAGTTCTTC
-,-,TRBV6-6,TRBJ2-7,CATQGGGYEQYF,TGTGCCACCCAGGGGGGAGGCTACGAGCAGTACTTC
-,TRBD1,TRBV27,TRBJ2-7,CASSLRTGTYEQYF,TGTGCCAGCAGTTTGCGGACAGGGACCTACGAGCAGTACTTC
-,TRBD2,TRBV5-8,TRBJ2-7,CASSPKGLAGVSGEQYF,TGTGCCAGCAGCCCAAAGGGACTAGCGGGTGTGAGTGGAGAGCAGTACTTC
-,TRBD2,TRBV5-6,TRBJ2-2,CASSLNGLAAGELFF,TGTGCCAGCAGCTTGAATGGTCTAGCGGCCGGGGAGCTGTTTTTT
-,TRBD1,TRBV28,TRBJ2-1,CATDARDRVEQFF,TGTGCCACGGACGCCAGGGACAGGGTTGAGCAGTTCTTC
-,TRBD1,TRBV5-1,TRBJ2-1,CASRLTGGGLVDEQFF,TGCGCCAGCAGACTGACAGGGGGGGGGCTGGTCGATGAGCAGTTCTTC
-,TRBD2,TRBV29-1,TRBJ2-1,CSVEAAGSGYNEQFF,TGCAGCGTTGAAGCAGCGGGATCAGGTTACAATGAGCAGTTCTTC
few,TRBD1,TRBV2,TRBJ1-5,CASRGDRAAQPQHF,TGTGCCAGCAGAGGGGACAGGGCGGCTCAGCCCCAGCATTTT
-,TRBD1,TRBV18,TRBJ1-4,CASSPDRGTNEKLFF,TGTGCCAGCTCACCGGACAGGGGTACTAATGAAAAACTGTTTTTT
-,TRBD1,TRBV28,TRBJ1-2,CASSVTGYYGYTF,TGTGCCAGCAGCGTGACAGGGTACTATGGCTACACCTTC
-,-,TRBV5-1,TRBJ2-3,CASSSYRDTDTQYF,TGCGCCAGCAGCTCGTATAGAGACACAGATACGCAGTATTTT
-,-,TRBV7-2,TRBJ2-1,CASSDLGQGISKQFF,TGTGCCAGCAGCGACCTAGGGCAGGGAATATCGAAGCAGTTCTTC
-,TRBD1,TRBV2,TRBJ2-1,CASGTGAAYNEQFF,TGTGCCAGCGGGACAGGGGCTGCCTACAATGAGCAGTTCTTC
-,TRBD2,TRBV7-3,TRBJ2-3,CASSLAASGGGDTQYF,TGTGCCAGCAGCTTAGCGGCTAGCGGGGGGGGAGATACGCAGTATTTT
-,TRBD1,TRBV5-1,TRBJ2-1,CASSAATGVGYNEQFF,TGCGCCAGCAGCGCCGCTACAGGGGTCGGGTACAATGAGCAGTTCTTC
-,TRBD1,TRBV9,TRBJ1-6,CASSSATGEHSPLHF,TGTGCCAGCAGCTCAGCGACAGGGGAACATTCACCCCTCCACTTT
-,-,TRBV6-6,TRBJ2-2,CASSYAETIAGELFF,TGTGCCAGCAGTTACGCCGAGACAATCGCCGGGGAGCTGTTTTTT
-,-,TRBV14,TRBJ1-6,CASSRLAQGNSPLHF,TGTGCCAGCAGCCGATTGGCGCAGGGGAATTCACCCCTCCACTTT
-,TRBD1,TRBV30,TRBJ1-4,CAWIGQGNEKLFF,TGTGCCTGGATAGGACAGGGGAATGAAAAACTGTTTTTT
-,TRBD2,TRBV5-4,TRBJ2-1,CASSFAPASGYNEQFF,TGTGCCAGCAGCTTTGCTCCCGCTAGCGGTTACAATGAGCAGTTCTTC
-,TRBD1,TRBV5-6,TRBJ1-1,CASSLVGGQATKGAFF,TGTGCCAGCAGCTTGGTAGGAGGACAGGCGACCAAGGGGGCTTTCTTT
-,TRBD1,TRBV2,TRBJ1-2,CASSKDRAANYGYTF,TGTGCCAGCAGTAAGGACAGGGCAGCTAACTATGGCTACACCTTC
once,TRBD2,TRBV28,TRBJ2-3,CASSSGLAGTDTQYF,TGTGCCAGCAGTTCGGGACTAGCGGGGACAGATACGCAGTATTTT
-,TRBD2,TRBV4-1,TRBJ2-3,CASSQRAGGKDTQYF,TGCGCCAGCAGCCAACGGGCGGGGGGGAAAGATACGCAGTATTTT
-,-,TRBV7-8,TRBJ1-2,CASSAQASQYYGYTF,TGTGCCAGCAGCGCCCAAGCGAGCCAGTACTATGGCTACACCTTC
few,-,TRBV6-5,TRBJ2-7,CASSYSGRVAYEQYF,TGTGCCAGCAGTTACTCGGGCAGGGTAGCCTACGAGCAGTACTTC
-,TRBD2,TRBV19,TRBJ2-1,CASLAGGGYNEQFF,TGTGCCAGCCTAGCGGGGGGGGGTTACAATGAGCAGTTCTTC
-,TRBD2,TRBV6-5,TRBJ2-5,CASSSLGTSEETQYF,TGTGCCAGCAGTTCCCTCGGGACTAGCGAAGAGACCCAGTACTTC
-,TRBD2,TRBV27,TRBJ2-7,CASSQRGASGNSYEQYF,TGTGCCAGCAGTCAGCGTGGTGCTAGCGGGAACTCCTACGAGCAGTACTTC
-,TRBD1,TRBV6-5,TRBJ2-3,CASSYPPGQGADTQYF,TGTGCCAGCAGTTACCCGCCGGGACAGGGGGCAGATACGCAGTATTTT
-,-,TRBV11-2,TRBJ2-1,CASSPGGRPAGEQFF,TGTGCCAGCAGCCCCGGGGGGCGTCCCGCGGGTGAGCAGTTCTTC
few,TRBD1,TRBV5-4,TRBJ2-7,CASSLRQGRSYEQYF,TGTGCCAGCAGCCTTAGACAGGGGCGGTCCTACGAGCAGTACTTC
-,-,TRBV6-1,TRBJ1-5,CASSTAGYDNQPQHF,TGTGCCAGCAGTACCGCCGGGTACGACAATCAGCCCCAGCATTTT
-,TRBD1,TRBV18,TRBJ2-7,CASSPGQGKSYEQYF,TGTGCCAGCTCACCCGGACAGGGGAAATCCTACGAGCAGTACTTC
few,-,TRBV2,TRBJ2-7,CASSESSYEQYF,TGTGCCAGCAGTGAGAGCTCCTACGAGCAGTACTTC
-,-,TRBV15,TRBJ1-3,CATSLAVRNTIYF,TGTGCCACCAGCCTGGCGGTGAGAAACACCATATATTTT
-,-,TRBV2,TRBJ2-7,CASKQTYEQYF,TGTGCCAGCAAACAGACCTACGAGCAGTACTTC
-,TRBD1,TRBV27,TRBJ1-2,CASSLKGQGNLGYTF,TGTGCCAGCAGTTTAAAGGGACAGGGGAATCTTGGCTACACCTTC
once,TRBD1,TRBV4-1,TRBJ1-5,CASSQDGQGDQPQHF,TGCGCCAGCAGCCAAGATGGACAGGGCGATCAGCCCCAGCATTTT
-,-,TRBV4-1,TRBJ2-3,CASSQDRLGGYTDTQYF,TGCGCCAGCAGCCAAGATAGGTTAGGCGGATACACAGATACGCAGTATTTT
-,-,TRBV6-1,TRBJ2-4,CASSEAEDSGSIQYF,TGTGCCAGCAGTGAAGCGGAGGACAGTGGAAGCATTCAGTACTTC
-,-,TRBV18,TRBJ2-7,CASSPDARATEQYF,TGTGCCAGCTCACCAGATGCTCGTGCTACGGAGCAGTACTTC
-,TRBD1,TRBV2,TRBJ2-1,CASSRDRGGNEQFF,TGTGCCAGCAGCAGAGACAGGGGTGGCAATGAGCAGTTCTTC
-,TRBD1,TRBV5-4,TRBJ2-1,CASSQGQGASNEQFF,TGTGCCAGCAGCCAGGGACAGGGGGCGTCGAATGAGCAGTTCTTC
-,-,TRBV30,TRBJ2-5,CAWTVAGGWETQYF,TGTGCCTGGACTGTGGCAGGAGGATGGGAGACCCAGTACTTC
-,-,TRBV2,TRBJ2-6,CASSGQGYSGANVLTF,TGTGCCAGCAGTGGCCAGGGCTACTCTGGGGCCAACGTCCTGACTTTC
few,-,TRBV29-1,TRBJ2-1,CSVDEDYNEQFF,TGCAGCGTTGATGAGGATTACAATGAGCAGTTCTTC
-,TRBD1,TRBV15,TRBJ1-2,CATSSTTGGVYGYTF,TGTGCCACCAGCTCTACGACAGGGGGCGTCTATGGCTACACCTTC
few,TRBD2,TRBV28,TRBJ2-7,CASSSGGGGRRDEQYF,TGTGCCAGCAGTTCGGGGGGGGGCGGGAGACGGGACGAGCAGTACTTC
-,-,TRBV10-2,TRBJ1-1,CASQSSAMNTEAFF,TGCGCCAGCCAGTCGAGCGCGATGAACACTGAAGCTTTCTTT